This T cell receptor (beta chain) emerged from a study of T cells in Graves' hyperthyroidism and ophthalmopathy. Many counts were recorded for this clonotype. The TCR beta CDR3 regions underwent amplification using RNA transcripts as the source. A set of HTBI primers served as the primers for a first-round RT-PCR of the TCR CDR3. TCRdb re-derived calls from the multiplex PCR reads in MiXCR, one entry per CDR3 protein. The data show roughly 170,000 distinct CDR3 sequences, around 8.9% seen once. The CDR3 is made up of 16 amino acids. With V trimmed by 2 bases and J by 4 bases, 6 bases remained unmatched. CDR1 and CDR2 from the germline V gene are SGHAT and FQDESV (reference sequence).

The sequenced material came from blood. This sequence originates from a woman aged 18-29 years with Graves' hyperthyroidism that later progressed to Graves' ophthalmopathy. This rearrangement joins TRBV11-1 to TRBJ2-1, with 9 bases lining up with TRBD2. CDR3 DNA: TGTGCCAGCAGCTTACTAGTAGCGGGGGTATACAATGAGCAGTTCTTC. It translates to CASSLLVAGVYNEQFF.